This TCR beta chain appears in the sequencing data of a study of T cell repertoires in cytomegalovirus infection (dated by TCRdb to between 2017 and 2020). Regarding the study in general: Donor HLA type was relevant to the analysis, as public TCR beta signatures indicated carriage of CMV infection together with the matching HLA type.

As encoded in the germline V gene, CDR1 is SGHTA while CDR2 is FQGNSA. Deletion took 2 bases off V and 1 base off J, with a span of 9 bases between the germline ends. There are 15 amino acids in the CDR3, from cysteine to phenylalanine inclusive. The DNA shown is the 45-base CDR3, in frame from base 1. TCRdb lists the instrument as Illumina HiSeq 1500. The public reads were quality trimmed at Q25 with fastp and then assembled into clones with MiXCR by TCRdb, keeping productive beta chains. Rows merge per CDR3 protein into single entries with the most common DNA and genes. This sample gives fewer than 550,000 distinct CDR3 sequences in total; about 17% of them show up just once. Jointly, the top ten make up about 24% of the sample. Broader findings and caveats from the paper: In both this cohort and an independent cohort of some 380 donors, the cumulative frequency of public TCR beta family members distinguished carriers of CMV infection plus the relevant HLA type. The ex vivo response was dominated by HLA-C-restricted CMV-specific TCR beta clonotypes, which also provided the single most frequent clonotype in two of eight donors.

This clonotype has at least ten counts. Its antigen remains unidentified. Base qualities are missing; no much larger clone stands one base away. This chain is built from TRBV7-2 and TRBJ1-5; too little of a D gene remains to name it. The sequencing input was CD8+ T cells from PBMCs. The sequence was collected from a human donor in good health (CMV status not recorded). Some clones in this sample may be carry-over from other donors' samples. The DNA sequence reads TGTGCCAGCAGCTTAACAGAAACGAGCAATCAGCCCCAGCATTTT. Its amino acids are CASSLTETSNQPQHF.